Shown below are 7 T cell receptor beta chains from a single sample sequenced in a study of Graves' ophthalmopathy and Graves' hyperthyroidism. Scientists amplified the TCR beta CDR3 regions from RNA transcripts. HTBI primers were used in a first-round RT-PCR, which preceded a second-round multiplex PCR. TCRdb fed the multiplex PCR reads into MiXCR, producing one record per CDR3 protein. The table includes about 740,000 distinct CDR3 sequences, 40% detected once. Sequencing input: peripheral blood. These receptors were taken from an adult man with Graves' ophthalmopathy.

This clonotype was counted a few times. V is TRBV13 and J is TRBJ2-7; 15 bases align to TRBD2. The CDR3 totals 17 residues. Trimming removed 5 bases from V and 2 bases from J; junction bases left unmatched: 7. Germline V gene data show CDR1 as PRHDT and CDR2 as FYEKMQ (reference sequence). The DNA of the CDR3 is TGTGCCAGCAGCGTTGGACTAGCGGGAGGGTTTACCTACGAGCAGTACTTC. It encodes CASSVGLAGGFTYEQYF.

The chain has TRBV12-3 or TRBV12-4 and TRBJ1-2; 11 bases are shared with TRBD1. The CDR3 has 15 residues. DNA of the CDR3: TGTGCTAGTGGTTTGGCGGGACAGGGGGGAGATGGCTACACCTTC. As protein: CASGLAGQGGDGYTF.

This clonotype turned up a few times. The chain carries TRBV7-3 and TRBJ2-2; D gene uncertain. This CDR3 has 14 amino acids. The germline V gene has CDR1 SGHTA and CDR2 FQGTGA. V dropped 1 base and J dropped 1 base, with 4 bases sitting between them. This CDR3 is CASSLIENTGELFF. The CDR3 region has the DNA TGTGCCAGCAGCTTAATAGAGAACACCGGGGAGCTGTTTTTT.

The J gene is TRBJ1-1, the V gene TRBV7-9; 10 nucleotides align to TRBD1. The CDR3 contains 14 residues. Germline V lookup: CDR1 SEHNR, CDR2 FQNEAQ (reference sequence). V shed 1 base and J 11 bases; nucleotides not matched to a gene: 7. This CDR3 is CASSLGIPGQGAFF. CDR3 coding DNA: TGTGCCAGCAGCTTAGGGATCCCGGGACAGGGGGCTTTCTTT.

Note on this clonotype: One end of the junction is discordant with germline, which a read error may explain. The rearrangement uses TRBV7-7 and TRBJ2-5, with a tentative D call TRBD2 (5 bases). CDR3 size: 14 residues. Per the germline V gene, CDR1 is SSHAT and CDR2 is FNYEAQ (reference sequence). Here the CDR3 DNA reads TGTGCTAGCAGCTTCGGTAGGGAGTTGGAGACCCAGTACTTC. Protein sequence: CASSFGRELETQYF.

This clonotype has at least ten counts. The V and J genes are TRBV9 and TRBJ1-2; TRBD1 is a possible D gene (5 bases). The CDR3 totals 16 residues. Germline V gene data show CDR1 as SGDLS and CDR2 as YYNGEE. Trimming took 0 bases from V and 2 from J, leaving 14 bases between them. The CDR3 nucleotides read TGTGCCAGCAGCGTAGAAGAGGGACCGAAGAACTATGGCTACACCTTC. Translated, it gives CASSVEEGPKNYGYTF. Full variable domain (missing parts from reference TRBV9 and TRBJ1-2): DSGVTQTPKHLITATGQRVTLRCSPRSGDLSVYWYQQSLDQGLQFLIQYYNGEERAKGNILERFSAQQFPDLHSELNLSSLELGDSALYFCASSVEEGPKNYGYTFGSGTRLTVV.

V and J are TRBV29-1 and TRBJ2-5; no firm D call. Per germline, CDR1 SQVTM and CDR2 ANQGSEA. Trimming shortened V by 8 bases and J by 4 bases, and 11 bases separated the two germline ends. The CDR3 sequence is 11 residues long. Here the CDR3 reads CSQDLAETQYF. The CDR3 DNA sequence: TGCAGCCAAGATCTTGCAGAGACCCAGTACTTC.